The 7 T cell receptor beta chains given below trace back to one sample, sequenced in a study of shared clonotypes between healthy human individuals. Profiling relied on immunoSEQ multiplex PCR, and the TCRdb table lists in-frame clones only, not all of them. The sample includes 700,000 to 950,000 clones, just over 95% of them seen just once. Terminally differentiated effector memory CD45RA+ cells were excluded from the naive CD8 cells, which were CD45RO-negative and positively selected for CCR7. The sequenced sample was naive CD8+ T cells sorted from blood. Every receptor here comes from a man between 25 and 39 years old in good health.

The chain has TRBV27 and TRBJ2-7; D ambiguous. CDR3 length: 13 amino acids. Germline CDR1 MNHEY, CDR2 SMNVEV (reference sequence). V was clipped by 2 bases and J by 6 bases, with 11 bases between them. The CDR3, as DNA: TGTGCCAGCAGTTTAGGGTTGCTCAGCGAGCAGTACTTC. It specifies CASSLGLLSEQYF.

V and J are TRBV9 and TRBJ2-7; 7 nucleotides align to TRBD2. This CDR3 is 16 amino acids long. V gave up 3 bases and J gave up 0 bases; unmatched junction bases: 9. The germline gives CDR1 SGDLS, CDR2 YYNGEE. CDR3 sequence: CASSATRGGPSYEQYF. CDR3 bases: TGTGCCAGCAGCGCCACCCGCGGGGGTCCCTCCTACGAGCAGTACTTC.

This clone was seen a single time. The rearrangement joins TRBV11-3 to TRBJ2-2; 8 bases are a match to TRBD1. Germline V gives CDR1 SGHNT, CDR2 YENEEA. The CDR3 is made up of 14 amino acids. Trimming at V came to 5 bases and at J to 1 base, leaving 0 bases not matched to a gene. CDR3 loop: CASSGQGNTGELFF. For the CDR3, the DNA is TGTGCCAGCAGCGGACAGGGGAACACCGGGGAGCTGTTTTTT.

J is TRBJ2-1 and V is TRBV9; unclear D gene. The ends were cut back, 7 bases at V and 0 bases at J, with 14 bases in the middle. The CDR3 runs to 15 residues. CDR1 and CDR2 from the germline V gene are SGDLS and YYNGEE. CDR3: CASGFPASSYNEQFF. The CDR3 bases are TGTGCCAGCGGATTCCCAGCGAGCTCCTACAATGAGCAGTTCTTC.

J is TRBJ2-7 and V is TRBV7-9; D is unclear. V was shortened by 4 bases and J by 9 bases, with 10 bases between the two germline ends. Germline loops: CDR1 SEHNR, CDR2 FQNEAQ (reference sequence). This CDR3 spans 11 amino acids. As DNA, the CDR3 is TGTGCCAGCAGCTCCGACTGGCGGCAGTACTTC. Protein: CASSSDWRQYF. Supplemented by reference TRBV7-9 and TRBJ2-7, the full variable domain reads DTGVSQNPRHKITKRGQNVTFRCDPISEHNRLYWYRQTLGQGPEFLTYFQNEAQLEKSRLLSDRFSAERPKGSFSTLEIQRTEQGDSAMYLCASSSDWRQYFGPGTRLTVT.

V gene TRBV7-9 combines with J gene TRBJ2-1; D is unresolved. CDR1 SEHNR and CDR2 FQNEAQ come from the germline V gene (reference sequence). This CDR3 is 15 amino acids long. The ends were cut back, 1 base at V and 4 bases at J, with 11 bases in the middle. The CDR3 DNA follows: TGTGCCAGCAGCTTAGTGTCAGACCCTTACAATGAGCAGTTCTTC. Translation: CASSLVSDPYNEQFF.

This chain joins TRBV28 and TRBJ1-5; D gene uncertain. V was cut by 7 bases and J by 2 bases, with 9 bases left in between. This CDR3 is 13 amino acids long. Germline CDR1 reads MDHEN; CDR2 reads SYDVKM. The CDR3 DNA reads as TGTGCCAGCAAAGGGAGCGGCAATCAGCCCCAGCATTTT. It codes for CASKGSGNQPQHF.